This TCR beta chain was profiled in a study of OX40 agonist ivuxolimab in advanced cancers. The CDR3 length is 15 residues. Germline V gene sequence: CDR1 LNHNV, CDR2 YYDKDF (reference sequence). With 1 base removed from V and 5 bases from J, the gap between germline ends came to 12 bases. Generated by immunoSEQ multiplex PCR, the TCRdb table keeps only in-frame clones and is missing some. The table includes 70,000 to 90,000 clones, around 82% detected once. This TCR came from an adult with an advanced solid tumor such as melanoma, head and neck, liver or kidney cancer. The gene calls are TRBV15 and TRBJ2-1, with D uncertain. The sequenced sample was CD4+ or CD8+ T cells sorted from blood, obtained in a trial of the OX40 agonist ivuxolimab. DNA for the CDR3: TGTGCCACCAGCAGAGCCGGGCCCTCGGACAATGAGCAGTTCTTC. Protein: CATSRAGPSDNEQFF. Complete variable domain (other parts from reference TRBV15 and TRBJ2-1): DAMVIQNPRYQVTQFGKPVTLSCSQTLNHNVMYWYQQKSSQAPKLLFHYYDKDFNNEADTPDNFQSRRPNTSFCFLDIRSPGLGDTAMYLCATSRAGPSDNEQFFGPGTRLTVL.